This paragraph reports one T cell receptor beta chain. The target antigen is unknown. This sample is part of a study of T cell repertoires in cytomegalovirus infection. Overall study context: CMV epitopes used comprised recently identified HLA-C-restricted ones and well-studied HLA-B-restricted ones. Public TCR beta signatures marked donors with CMV infection and the matching HLA.

Trimming took 5 bases from V and 1 from J, leaving 11 bases between them. This CDR3 spans 14 amino acids. Germline loops: CDR1 SGHTA, CDR2 FQGNSA. TCRdb reprocessed the reads with MiXCR, giving one entry per CDR3 protein. Of around 430,000 distinct CDR3 sequences listed, about two fifths are singletons. Findings and caveats of the study: In two of eight donors, the top clonotype was HLA-C-restricted CMV-specific.

The J gene is TRBJ1-1, the V gene TRBV7-2; the D is unclear. The receptor comes from a human donor in good health (CMV status not recorded). Some clones in this sample may be carry-over from other donors' samples. The sample here was cultured PBMCs, taken from culture after CMV antigen stimulation. CDR3 nucleotide sequence: TGTGCCAGCAGCCTAAATGGGGAGAACACTGAAGCTTTCTTT. Translating it yields CASSLNGENTEAFF.